This is a list of T cell receptor beta chains from one sample in a study of blood T cell repertoires in COVID-19. The protocol was immunoSEQ multiplex PCR, while the TCRdb copy is restricted to in-frame clones and leaves out a portion. The data show approximately 100,000 clones, around 85% seen once. The material sequenced was peripheral blood. Every receptor here comes from a man between 70 and 80 years old with active or convalescent COVID-19. Both conserved end residues are part of each CDR3. The D gene is left open where the match is weak. The size entry is marked missing in some rows and otherwise reads once, few, many or a size class.

j_call: TRBJ1-2; d_call: .; v_call: TRBV28; clone_size: .; cdr3_nt: TGTGCCAGCAGTACAAACGACAGGACCTATGGCTACACCTTC; cdr3_aa: CASSTNDRTYGYTF
j_call: TRBJ1-4; d_call: TRBD1; v_call: TRBV2; clone_size: .; cdr3_nt: TGTGCCAGCAGCCAACAGGGGACTCATAATGAAAAACTGTTTTTT; cdr3_aa: CASSQQGTHNEKLFF
j_call: TRBJ2-1; d_call: .; v_call: TRBV19; clone_size: once; cdr3_nt: TGTGCCAGTAGTAAAGACCAGGGCTATGAGCAGTTCTTC; cdr3_aa: CASSKDQGYEQFF
j_call: TRBJ1-1; d_call: .; v_call: TRBV7-6; clone_size: .; cdr3_nt: TGTGCCAGCAGCTGGGACACGAACACTGAAGCTTTCTTT; cdr3_aa: CASSWDTNTEAFF
j_call: TRBJ1-4; d_call: .; v_call: TRBV6-5; clone_size: once; cdr3_nt: TGTGCCAGCAGACCAGGGCCAAGGAATGAAAAACTGTTTTTT; cdr3_aa: CASRPGPRNEKLFF
j_call: TRBJ2-2; d_call: .; v_call: TRBV25-1; clone_size: .; cdr3_nt: TGTGCCAGCAGTGGGTTTGATGGAGTTGGCGGGGAGCTGTTTTTT; cdr3_aa: CASSGFDGVGGELFF
j_call: TRBJ1-6; d_call: TRBD1; v_call: TRBV10-3; clone_size: .; cdr3_nt: TGTGCCATCAGTGAGTCGGGACAGGGGGCGAGGAATTCACCCCTCCACTTT; cdr3_aa: CAISESGQGARNSPLHF
j_call: TRBJ2-5; d_call: TRBD1; v_call: TRBV27; clone_size: once; cdr3_nt: TGTGCCAGGCCAGACAGGGGGGGCCAAGAGACCCAGTACTTC; cdr3_aa: CARPDRGGQETQYF
j_call: TRBJ1-1; d_call: TRBD1; v_call: TRBV28; clone_size: .; cdr3_nt: TGTGCCAGCAGACTCATGGGACAGGGGGCTTTCTTT; cdr3_aa: CASRLMGQGAFF
j_call: TRBJ1-1; d_call: .; v_call: TRBV12-5; clone_size: .; cdr3_nt: TGTGCTAGTGCCCCAGTCGACGGGGACACTGAAGCTTTCTTT; cdr3_aa: CASAPVDGDTEAFF
j_call: TRBJ2-1; d_call: TRBD2; v_call: TRBV24-1; clone_size: .; cdr3_nt: TGTGCCACCAGTGAGGCGGGAGCCTTGGATGAGCAGTTCTTC; cdr3_aa: CATSEAGALDEQFF
j_call: TRBJ2-5; d_call: .; v_call: TRBV7-9; clone_size: .; cdr3_nt: TGTGCCAGCGGGACTTGGGACGTGGGGGAGACCCAGTACTTC; cdr3_aa: CASGTWDVGETQYF
j_call: TRBJ2-5; d_call: TRBD2; v_call: TRBV28; clone_size: .; cdr3_nt: TGTGCCAGCAGTTTATTCACTAGCGGCCAAGAGACCCAGTACTTC; cdr3_aa: CASSLFTSGQETQYF
j_call: TRBJ1-5; d_call: .; v_call: TRBV6-5; clone_size: .; cdr3_nt: TGTGCCAGCAGTTACGGCCGGGGGCAGCCCCAGCATTTT; cdr3_aa: CASSYGRGQPQHF
j_call: TRBJ1-1; d_call: .; v_call: TRBV2; clone_size: .; cdr3_nt: TGTGCCAGCAGTGATTATAAGAACACTGAAGCTTTCTTT; cdr3_aa: CASSDYKNTEAFF
j_call: TRBJ2-6; d_call: .; v_call: TRBV9; clone_size: .; cdr3_nt: TGTGCCAGCAGCGTAGTCGGAACAGCCCGAGGGTTTGGGGCCAACGTCCTGACTTTC; cdr3_aa: CASSVVGTARGFGANVLTF
j_call: TRBJ2-7; d_call: .; v_call: TRBV19; clone_size: once; cdr3_nt: TGTGCCAGTAGTATAGGGGGGCTCTCCTACGAGCAGTACTTC; cdr3_aa: CASSIGGLSYEQYF
j_call: TRBJ2-7; d_call: TRBD1; v_call: TRBV2; clone_size: .; cdr3_nt: TGTGCCAGCAGTGATTGGACAGGCGGCGAGCAGTACTTC; cdr3_aa: CASSDWTGGEQYF
j_call: TRBJ1-1; d_call: .; v_call: TRBV27; clone_size: .; cdr3_nt: TGTGCCAGCAGTTTTCAATTAGCGACTGAAGCTTTCTTT; cdr3_aa: CASSFQLATEAFF
j_call: TRBJ2-7; d_call: .; v_call: TRBV12-5; clone_size: .; cdr3_nt: TGTGCTAGTGGTTCTTACAGGGCCACCCGCTACGAGCAGTACTTC; cdr3_aa: CASGSYRATRYEQYF
j_call: TRBJ2-6; d_call: TRBD1; v_call: TRBV5-1; clone_size: .; cdr3_nt: TGCGCCAGCAGCCCTACGACAGGGGGTCTCTCTGGGGCCAACGTCCTGACTTTC; cdr3_aa: CASSPTTGGLSGANVLTF
j_call: TRBJ1-5; d_call: TRBD1; v_call: TRBV5-6; clone_size: .; cdr3_nt: TGTGCCAGCAGCTCGACAGGGTACCATCAGCCCCAGCATTTT; cdr3_aa: CASSSTGYHQPQHF
j_call: TRBJ2-7; d_call: .; v_call: TRBV27; clone_size: .; cdr3_nt: TGTGCCAGCAGTTTATCGGCCTTATTGGGGGCTCCCTACGAGCAGTACTTC; cdr3_aa: CASSLSALLGAPYEQYF
j_call: TRBJ2-2; d_call: TRBD1; v_call: TRBV10-3; clone_size: .; cdr3_nt: TGTGCCATCAGTGAAGGGACAGGCACCGGGGAGCTGTTTTTT; cdr3_aa: CAISEGTGTGELFF
j_call: TRBJ1-1; d_call: TRBD1; v_call: TRBV2; clone_size: medium-sized; cdr3_nt: TGTGCCAGCAGACCGGGACAGGGGGCGTGGGAAGCTTTCTTT; cdr3_aa: CASRPGQGAWEAFF
j_call: TRBJ1-1; d_call: .; v_call: TRBV5-1; clone_size: .; cdr3_nt: TGCGCCAGCAGCTTGGAGGGCCTAGCAATGAACACTGAAGCTTTCTTT; cdr3_aa: CASSLEGLAMNTEAFF
j_call: TRBJ2-1; d_call: TRBD2; v_call: TRBV9; clone_size: .; cdr3_nt: TGTGCCAGCAGCTTCTTAGCGGGAGGGCCCGATGAGCAGTTCTTC; cdr3_aa: CASSFLAGGPDEQFF
j_call: TRBJ2-1; d_call: .; v_call: TRBV14; clone_size: few; cdr3_nt: TGTGCCAGCAGCCAAGCCGGCAATGAGCAGTTCTTC; cdr3_aa: CASSQAGNEQFF
j_call: TRBJ2-7; d_call: TRBD1; v_call: TRBV5-1; clone_size: .; cdr3_nt: TGCGCCAGCAGCCCGGACAGGGGTATAAACGAGCAGTACTTC; cdr3_aa: CASSPDRGINEQYF
j_call: TRBJ1-2; d_call: .; v_call: TRBV6-5; clone_size: .; cdr3_nt: TGTGCCAGCAGGGACACAGGGTACTATGGCTACACCTTC; cdr3_aa: CASRDTGYYGYTF
j_call: TRBJ1-4; d_call: .; v_call: TRBV5-6; clone_size: .; cdr3_nt: TGTGCCAGCAGCTTGGGTCCTCTTGCAACTAATGAAAAACTGTTTTTT; cdr3_aa: CASSLGPLATNEKLFF
j_call: TRBJ2-7; d_call: TRBD2; v_call: TRBV7-2; clone_size: .; cdr3_nt: TGTGCCAGCAGCTTAAGCGGGAGGTTGAGTTACGAGCAGTACTTC; cdr3_aa: CASSLSGRLSYEQYF
j_call: TRBJ2-1; d_call: .; v_call: TRBV2; clone_size: few; cdr3_nt: TGTGCCAGCAGCCCCGCTCGGAATGAGCAGTTCTTC; cdr3_aa: CASSPARNEQFF
j_call: TRBJ2-7; d_call: .; v_call: TRBV5-1; clone_size: once; cdr3_nt: TGCGCCAGCAGCTTTGTGTCGGGACTGACCTACGAGCAGTACTTC; cdr3_aa: CASSFVSGLTYEQYF